This T cell receptor (beta chain) was obtained from a study of breast tumors, draining lymph nodes, adjacent tissues. Whole-study results and caveats: Tumor T cell lymph node origin was a supported hypothesis, not proven. Tumor and nontumor repertoires were significantly more similar in luminal-like than in basal-like breast cancer. Compared with lymph nodes, tumors were less diverse; compared with nontumor tissue, more.

V lost 5 bases and J lost 7, with 14 bases in between. Germline-derived CDR1 and CDR2 are MNHEY and SVGAGI. The CDR3 contains 13 residues. TCRdb re-called the multiplex PCR reads through MiXCR, storing one row per CDR3 protein. The sample holds about 60,000 distinct CDR3 sequences; around 52% are singletons and the top ten take roughly 20%. This clonotype was seen repeatedly, ten times or more. As yet, its antigen is unknown. This receptor was obtained from a female donor with breast cancer. Some clones in this sample may be carry-over from other donors' samples. The V gene is TRBV6-5, the J gene TRBJ1-2; weak D call: TRBD1 (6 bases). The sample consisted of breast tumor tissue. Here the CDR3 reads CASSPTGWSGYTF. CDR3 coding DNA: TGTGCCAGCAGTCCGACAGGTTGGAGTGGCTACACCTTC.